This T cell receptor beta chain was captured by sequencing in a study of T cell responses to AZD1222 COVID-19 vaccine. The assay was immunoSEQ multiplex PCR, and TCRdb's table has in-frame clones only and misses some. The table shows around 150,000 clones, with around nine tenths occurring only once. Trimming cost V 2 bases and J 12 bases, with 14 bases left between them. CDR1 and CDR2 from the germline V gene are SEHNR and FQNEAQ (reference sequence). This CDR3 is built from 13 residues. The material sequenced was peripheral blood, taken on day 0 of AZD1222 vaccination. The TCR was taken from an adult in good health. J is TRBJ1-5 and V is TRBV7-9, with D perhaps TRBD1 (6 bases). CDR3 nucleotide sequence: TGTGCCAGCAGCTTAACCCCAGGGGCCGTCCAGCATTTT. Amino acid sequence: CASSLTPGAVQHF.